The next 14 T cell receptor beta chains were all read from a single sample in a study of monozygotic twins with cystic fibrosis. Clones were sequenced by immunoSEQ multiplex PCR, and TCRdb holds only the in-frame ones, with some missing. The sample lists around 26,000 clones; 96% were seen once. Sequencing input: blood. The receptors were sampled from a girl aged 2 to 10 with cystic fibrosis.

The rearrangement links TRBV5-1 to TRBJ1-1; unclear D gene. Trimming removed 1 base at V and 3 bases at J, with 19 bases between. The CDR3 extends over 17 amino acids. Germline CDR1 reads SGHRS; CDR2 reads YFSETQ. CDR3 sequence: CASSLFYSGVGDTEAFF. In nucleotides, the CDR3 is TGCGCCAGCAGCTTGTTTTATTCCGGGGTCGGGGACACTGAAGCTTTCTTT.

This chain links TRBV11-3 with TRBJ1-2; perhaps TRBD1 as D (5 bases). Trimming shortened V by 4 bases and J by 2 bases, and 11 bases separated the two germline ends. Germline V CDR1 and CDR2: SGHNT, YENEEA. The CDR3 has 14 residues. The DNA of the CDR3 is TGTGCCAGCAGCTCATCGACAGCGAACTATGGCTACACCTTC. Translating it yields CASSSSTANYGYTF.

The chain carries TRBV27 and TRBJ2-3; D unclear. This CDR3 region has 15 residues. Germline CDR1 reads MNHEY; CDR2 reads SMNVEV (reference sequence). The ends were cut back, 4 bases at V and 3 bases at J, with 14 bases in the middle. The CDR3 protein is CASSSSNYLTDTQYF. CDR3 DNA sequence: TGTGCCAGCAGTTCCAGCAATTATCTGACAGATACGCAGTATTTT.

V and J are TRBV6-5 and TRBJ1-1; D gene uncertain. V dropped 6 bases and J dropped 4 bases, with 9 bases sitting between them. Germline V CDR1 and CDR2: MNHEY, SVGAGI. The CDR3 extends over 12 amino acids. The chain's CDR3 is CASRRLGTEAFF. In DNA, the CDR3 is TGTGCCAGCAGGAGACTAGGCACTGAAGCTTTCTTT.

This rearrangement joins TRBV7-9 to TRBJ1-3, with D possibly TRBD1 on 5 matching bases. Trimming took 5 bases from V and 7 from J, leaving 12 bases between them. CDR3 length equals 13 residues. Germline values: CDR1 SEHNR, CDR2 FQNEAQ (reference sequence). CDR3 coding DNA: TGTGCCAGCAGCCCACAGACAGACAACACCATATATTTT. Amino acids: CASSPQTDNTIYF.

This clone was counted once. This chain's CDR3 is CASSSPGAGSYEQYF. The DNA for the CDR3 is TGTGCCAGCAGTTCCCCCGGGGCAGGTTCCTACGAGCAGTACTTC. The chain employs TRBV27 and TRBJ2-7; the D call may be TRBD1 or TRBD2 (5 bases each). V was clipped by 4 bases and J by 1 base, with 14 bases between them. CDR3 size: 15 residues. The germline CDR1 and CDR2 sequences are MNHEY and SMNVEV (reference sequence).

The chain employs TRBV5-1 and TRBJ1-1, with D perhaps TRBD1 (5 bases). Germline V lookup: CDR1 SGHRS, CDR2 YFSETQ. The CDR3 contains 14 residues. Trimming pared 4 bases from V and 1 base from J, leaving 11 bases between. CDR3 sequence (DNA): TGCGCCAGCAGCGGGGGACTGACGAACACTGAAGCTTTCTTT. Translating gives CASSGGLTNTEAFF.

The gene calls are TRBV2 and TRBJ1-3; perhaps TRBD1 as D (6 bases). This CDR3 has 15 residues. Per germline, CDR1 SNHLY and CDR2 FYNNEI. Between the trimmed V and J ends, which lost 4 bases and 1 base, there was a span of 11 bases. CDR3 loop: CASSVTGPSGNTIYF. The CDR3 nucleotides are TGTGCCAGCAGTGTAACAGGGCCTTCTGGAAACACCATATATTTT. Complete variable domain (other parts from reference TRBV2 and TRBJ1-3): EPEVTQTPSHQVTQMGQEVILRCVPISNHLYFYWYRQILGQKVEFLVSFYNNEISEKSEIFDDQFSVERPDGSNFTLKIRSTKLEDSAMYFCASSVTGPSGNTIYFGEGSWLTVV.

The chain combines TRBV4-2 with TRBJ1-5; tentatively, D is TRBD1 (5 bases). The germline V gene has CDR1 LGHNA and CDR2 YNFKEQ. V was clipped by 0 bases and J by 3 bases, with 9 bases between them. This CDR3 contains 15 residues. In nucleotides, the CDR3 is TGTGCCAGCAGCCAAGAAGGGACTATCAATCAGCCCCAGCATTTT. Amino acid sequence: CASSQEGTINQPQHF.

This chain joins TRBV6-5 and TRBJ2-1, with D possibly matching TRBD2 (6 bases). Germline lookup yields CDR1 MNHEY and CDR2 SVGAGI. Trimming shortened V by 5 bases and J by 16 bases, and 21 bases separated the two germline ends. This CDR3 region has 13 residues. This CDR3 is CASSPTGGPRRFF. CDR3 bases: TGTGCCAGCAGTCCCACCGGGGGACCCCGAAGATTCTTC.

This chain connects TRBV7-3 to TRBJ1-5; possibly TRBD1 for D (5 bases). V lost 3 bases, J lost 2 bases, and 11 bases lay in between. Germline V gene sequence: CDR1 SGHTA, CDR2 FQGTGA. The CDR3 sequence is 15 residues long. CDR3 bases: TGTGCCAGCAGCTTTATAGGGGCTGGCAATCAGCCCCAGCATTTT. As protein: CASSFIGAGNQPQHF.

J is TRBJ2-1 and V is TRBV7-2, with TRBD2 matching over 13 bases. CDR1 is SGHTA and CDR2 is FQGNSA in the germline V gene. This CDR3 contains 16 residues. V was pared by 1 base and J by 9 bases, with 6 bases of the junction left unmatched. CDR3 loop: CASSLGLAGGRGEQFF. Here the CDR3 DNA reads TGTGCCAGCAGCTTAGGACTAGCGGGAGGAAGGGGTGAGCAGTTCTTC. Supplemented by reference TRBV7-2 and TRBJ2-1, the full variable domain reads GAGVSQSPSNKVTEKGKDVELRCDPISGHTALYWYRQSLGQGLEFLIYFQGNSAPDKSGLPSDRFSAERTGGSVSTLTIQRTQQEDSAVYLCASSLGLAGGRGEQFFGPGTRLTVL.

The chain couples TRBV19 to TRBJ1-4; D is undetermined. This CDR3 is 14 amino acids long. The germline V gene has CDR1 LNHDA and CDR2 SQIVND (reference sequence). The V gene lost 1 base and the J gene lost 15 bases, with 18 bases spanning the gap. CDR3 in amino acids: CASSIAFPPGSMFF. The CDR3 region has the DNA TGTGCCAGTAGTATAGCTTTCCCTCCCGGCAGTATGTTTTTT.

In this sample, this clone turned up once. The chain uses TRBV5-1 and TRBJ2-3; 14 nucleotides match TRBD2. With V trimmed by 0 bases and J by 6 bases, 0 bases remained unmatched. This CDR3 is built from 15 residues. CDR1 is SGHRS, CDR2 YFSETQ, per germline. The CDR3 bases are TGCGCCAGCAGCTTGGGGACTAGCGGGAGGGATACGCAGTATTTT. This gives the protein CASSLGTSGRDTQYF.